This T cell receptor (beta chain) was captured in a study of monozygotic twins with inflammatory bowel disease. As for this clonotype: Its matching antigen is unknown.

CDR1 MNHEY and CDR2 SMNVEV come from the germline V gene (reference sequence). This CDR3 is built from 16 residues. TCRdb reanalyzed the 5' RACE reads and collapses them to one entry per CDR3 protein, without DNA. Recorded for this sample: approximately 380,000 distinct CDR3 sequences. General study findings and limits: Possibly reflecting limited power, no difference in repertoire similarity was found between concordant and discordant twins.

The specimen sequenced was blood. The chain uses TRBV27 and TRBJ1-4; the TCRdb D gene call, TRBD1, has no DNA to confirm it. This receptor was obtained from a human donor with ulcerative colitis or Crohn's disease, or a healthy co-twin of an affected twin (not recorded which). The CDR3 loop reads CASSLRTDSSNEKLFF.